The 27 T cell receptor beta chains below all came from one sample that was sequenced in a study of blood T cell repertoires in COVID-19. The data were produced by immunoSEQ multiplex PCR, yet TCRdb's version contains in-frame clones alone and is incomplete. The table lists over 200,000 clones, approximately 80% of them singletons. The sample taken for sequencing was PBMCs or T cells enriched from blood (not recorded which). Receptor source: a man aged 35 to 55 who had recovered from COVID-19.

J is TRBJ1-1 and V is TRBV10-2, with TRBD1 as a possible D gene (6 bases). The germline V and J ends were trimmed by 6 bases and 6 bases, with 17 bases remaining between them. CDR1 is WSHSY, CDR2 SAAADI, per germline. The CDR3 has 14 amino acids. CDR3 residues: CASSLVRGAAEAFF. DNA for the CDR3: TGCGCCAGCAGCCTCGTTCGGGGGGCGGCTGAAGCTTTCTTT.

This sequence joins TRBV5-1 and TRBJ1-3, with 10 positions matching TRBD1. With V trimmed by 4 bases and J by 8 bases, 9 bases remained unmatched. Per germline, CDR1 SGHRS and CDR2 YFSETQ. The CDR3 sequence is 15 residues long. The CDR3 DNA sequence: TGCGCCAGCAGCGACGGGACAGGGGAGGGAGACACCATATATTTT. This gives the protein CASSDGTGEGDTIYF.

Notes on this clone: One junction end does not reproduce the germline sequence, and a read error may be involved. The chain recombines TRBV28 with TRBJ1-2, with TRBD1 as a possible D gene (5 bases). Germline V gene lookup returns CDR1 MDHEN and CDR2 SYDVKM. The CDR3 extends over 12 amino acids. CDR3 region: CASQLLPREAAF. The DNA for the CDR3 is TGTGCCAGCCAATTGTTGCCCAGGGAGGCCGCCTTC.

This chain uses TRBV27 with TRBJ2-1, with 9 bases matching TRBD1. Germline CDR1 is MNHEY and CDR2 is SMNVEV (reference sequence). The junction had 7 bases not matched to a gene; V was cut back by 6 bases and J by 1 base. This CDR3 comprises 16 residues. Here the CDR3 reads CASRTGGTPSYNEQFF. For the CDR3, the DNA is TGTGCCAGCAGGACAGGGGGTACACCTTCCTACAATGAGCAGTTCTTC.

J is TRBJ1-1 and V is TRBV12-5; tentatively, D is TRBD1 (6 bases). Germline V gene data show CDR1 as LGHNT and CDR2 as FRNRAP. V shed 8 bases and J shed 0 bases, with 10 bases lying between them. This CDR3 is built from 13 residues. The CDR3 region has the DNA TGTGCTAGTCTTGGACAGATGAACACTGAAGCTTTCTTT. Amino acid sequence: CASLGQMNTEAFF.

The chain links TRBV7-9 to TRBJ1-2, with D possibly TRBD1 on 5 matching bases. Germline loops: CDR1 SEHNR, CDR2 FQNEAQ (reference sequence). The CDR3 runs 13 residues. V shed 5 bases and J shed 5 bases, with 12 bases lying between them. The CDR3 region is CASSPPTDYGYTF. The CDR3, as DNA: TGTGCCAGCAGCCCACCGACAGATTATGGCTACACCTTC.

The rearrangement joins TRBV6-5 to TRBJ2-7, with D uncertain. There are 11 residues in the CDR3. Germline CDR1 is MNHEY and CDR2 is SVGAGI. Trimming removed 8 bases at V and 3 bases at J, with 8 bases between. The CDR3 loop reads CASQALYEQYF. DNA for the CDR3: TGTGCCAGCCAAGCCCTCTACGAGCAGTACTTC.

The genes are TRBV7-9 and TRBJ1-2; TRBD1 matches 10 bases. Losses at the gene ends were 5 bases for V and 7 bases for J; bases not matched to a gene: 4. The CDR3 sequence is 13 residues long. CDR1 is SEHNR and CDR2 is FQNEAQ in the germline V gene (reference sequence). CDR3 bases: TGTGCCAGCAGCCAGGACAGGGGGTTTGGCTACACCTTC. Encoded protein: CASSQDRGFGYTF.

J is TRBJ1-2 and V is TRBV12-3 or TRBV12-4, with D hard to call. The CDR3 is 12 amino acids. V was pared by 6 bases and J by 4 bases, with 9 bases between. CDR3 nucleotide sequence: TGTGCCAGCAGCCAACTAAGCTATGGCTACACCTTC. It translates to CASSQLSYGYTF.

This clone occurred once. The CDR3 DNA reads TGTGCCAGCAGTCCAATGGGGGAGGCCAACACTGAAGCTTTCTTT. Protein: CASSPMGEANTEAFF. The chain uses TRBV7-9 and TRBJ1-1; possibly TRBD1 for D (5 bases). Germline CDR1 is SEHNR and CDR2 is FQNEAQ (reference sequence). The V end lost 6 bases, the J end lost 2 bases, and 16 bases lay between the germline ends. This CDR3 has 15 residues.

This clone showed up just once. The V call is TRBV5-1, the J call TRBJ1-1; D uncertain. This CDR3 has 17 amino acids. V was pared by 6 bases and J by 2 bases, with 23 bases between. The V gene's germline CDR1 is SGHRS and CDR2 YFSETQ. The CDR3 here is CASKTQGSNARNTEAFF. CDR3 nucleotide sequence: TGCGCCAGCAAGACGCAAGGGAGTAACGCACGCAACACTGAAGCTTTCTTT.

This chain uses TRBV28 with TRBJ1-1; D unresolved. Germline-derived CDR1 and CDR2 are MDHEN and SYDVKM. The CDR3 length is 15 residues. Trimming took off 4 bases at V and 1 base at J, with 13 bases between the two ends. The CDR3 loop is CASSSLGLGNTEAFF. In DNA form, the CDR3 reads TGTGCCAGCAGTTCCCTAGGTTTGGGGAACACTGAAGCTTTCTTT.

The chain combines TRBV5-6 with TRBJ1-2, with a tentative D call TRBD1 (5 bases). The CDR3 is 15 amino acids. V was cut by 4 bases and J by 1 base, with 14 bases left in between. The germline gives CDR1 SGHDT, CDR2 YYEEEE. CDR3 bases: TGTGCCAGCAGCAGGGGCGGGGGAAGTAACTATGGCTACACCTTC. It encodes CASSRGGGSNYGYTF. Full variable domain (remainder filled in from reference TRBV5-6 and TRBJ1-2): DAGVTQSPTHLIKTRGQQVTLRCSPKSGHDTVSWYQQALGQGPQFIFQYYEEEERQRGNFPDRFSGHQFPNYSSELNVNALLLGDSALYLCASSRGGGSNYGYTFGSGTRLTVV.

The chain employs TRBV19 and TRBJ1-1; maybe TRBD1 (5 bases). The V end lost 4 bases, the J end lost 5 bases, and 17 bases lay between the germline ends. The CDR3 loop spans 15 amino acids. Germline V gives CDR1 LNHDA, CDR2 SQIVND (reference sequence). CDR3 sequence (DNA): TGTGCCAGTAGTACCGGCCAGGGTCGATATACTGAAGCTTTCTTT. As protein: CASSTGQGRYTEAFF.

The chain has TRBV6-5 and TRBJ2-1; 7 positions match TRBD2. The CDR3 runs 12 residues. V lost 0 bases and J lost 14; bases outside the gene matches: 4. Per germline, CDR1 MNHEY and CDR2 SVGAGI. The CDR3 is CASSYSPGREFF. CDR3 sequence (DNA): TGTGCCAGCAGTTACTCCCCTGGGAGGGAGTTCTTC.

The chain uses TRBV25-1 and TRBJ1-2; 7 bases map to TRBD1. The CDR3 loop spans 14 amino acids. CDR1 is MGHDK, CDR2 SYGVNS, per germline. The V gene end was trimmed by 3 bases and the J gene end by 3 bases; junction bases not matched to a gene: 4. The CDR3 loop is CASSESQGHYGYTF. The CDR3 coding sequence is TGTGCCAGCAGTGAGTCACAGGGGCACTATGGCTACACCTTC.

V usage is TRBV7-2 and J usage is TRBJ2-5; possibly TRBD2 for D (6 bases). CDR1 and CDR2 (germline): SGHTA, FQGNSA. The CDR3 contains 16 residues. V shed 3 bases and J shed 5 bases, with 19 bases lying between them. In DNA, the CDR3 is TGTGCCAGCAGCTTTGCGACGACTAGGATGGCGGAGACCCAGTACTTC. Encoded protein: CASSFATTRMAETQYF.

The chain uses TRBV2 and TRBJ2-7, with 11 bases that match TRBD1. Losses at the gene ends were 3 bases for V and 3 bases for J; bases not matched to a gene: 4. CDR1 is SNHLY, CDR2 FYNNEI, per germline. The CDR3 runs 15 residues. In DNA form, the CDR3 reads TGTGCCAGCAGTGAGGAGGGGACAGGGGGCTACGAGCAGTACTTC. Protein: CASSEEGTGGYEQYF.

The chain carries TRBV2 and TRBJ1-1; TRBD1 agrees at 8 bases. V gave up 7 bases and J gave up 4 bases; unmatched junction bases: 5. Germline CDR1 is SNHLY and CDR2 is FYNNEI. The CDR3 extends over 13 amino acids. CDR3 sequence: CASNGQGITEAFF. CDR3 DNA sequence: TGTGCCAGCAACGGACAGGGTATCACTGAAGCTTTCTTT.

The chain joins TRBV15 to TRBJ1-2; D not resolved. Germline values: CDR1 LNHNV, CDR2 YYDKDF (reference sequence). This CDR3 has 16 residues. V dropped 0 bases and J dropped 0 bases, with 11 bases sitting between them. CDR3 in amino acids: CATSRDLADTNYGYTF. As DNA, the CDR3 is TGTGCCACCAGCAGAGATCTAGCAGATACTAACTATGGCTACACCTTC.

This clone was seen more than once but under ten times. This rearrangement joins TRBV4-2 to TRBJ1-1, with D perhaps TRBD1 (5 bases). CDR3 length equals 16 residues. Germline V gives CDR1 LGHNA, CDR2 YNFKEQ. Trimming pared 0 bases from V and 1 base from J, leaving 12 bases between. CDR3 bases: TGTGCCAGCAGCCAAGATCTGGGCACAGGGAACACTGAAGCTTTCTTT. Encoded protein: CASSQDLGTGNTEAFF.

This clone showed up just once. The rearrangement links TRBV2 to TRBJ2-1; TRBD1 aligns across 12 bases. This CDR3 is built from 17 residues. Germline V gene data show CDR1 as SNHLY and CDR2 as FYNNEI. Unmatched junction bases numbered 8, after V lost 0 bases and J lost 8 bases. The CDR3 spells CASSEAGTGGGEDEQFF. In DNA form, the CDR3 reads TGTGCCAGCAGTGAAGCCGGGACAGGGGGCGGCGAGGATGAGCAGTTCTTC.

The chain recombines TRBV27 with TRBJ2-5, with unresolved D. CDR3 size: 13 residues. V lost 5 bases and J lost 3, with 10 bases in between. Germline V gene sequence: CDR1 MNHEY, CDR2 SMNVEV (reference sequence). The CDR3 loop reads CASSPRSEETQYF. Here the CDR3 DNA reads TGTGCCAGCAGTCCAAGATCGGAAGAGACCCAGTACTTC.

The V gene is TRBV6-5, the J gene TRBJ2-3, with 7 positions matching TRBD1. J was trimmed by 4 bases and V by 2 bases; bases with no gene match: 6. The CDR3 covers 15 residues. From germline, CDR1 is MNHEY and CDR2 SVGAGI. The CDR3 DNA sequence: TGTGCCAGCAGTTACCTAGGGGGCAGACCAGATACGCAGTATTTT. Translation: CASSYLGGRPDTQYF.

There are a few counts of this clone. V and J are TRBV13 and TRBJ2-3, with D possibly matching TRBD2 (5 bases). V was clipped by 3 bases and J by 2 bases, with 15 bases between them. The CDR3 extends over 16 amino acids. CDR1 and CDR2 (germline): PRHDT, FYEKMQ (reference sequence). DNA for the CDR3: TGTGCCAGCAGCTTTGATTTTGGCGGGTCCACAGATACGCAGTATTTT. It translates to CASSFDFGGSTDTQYF. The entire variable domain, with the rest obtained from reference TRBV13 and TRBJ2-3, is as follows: AAGVIQSPRHLIKEKRETATLKCYPIPRHDTVYWYQQGPGQDPQFLISFYEKMQSDKGSIPDRFSAQQFSDYHSELNMSSLELGDSALYFCASSFDFGGSTDTQYFGPGTRLTVL.

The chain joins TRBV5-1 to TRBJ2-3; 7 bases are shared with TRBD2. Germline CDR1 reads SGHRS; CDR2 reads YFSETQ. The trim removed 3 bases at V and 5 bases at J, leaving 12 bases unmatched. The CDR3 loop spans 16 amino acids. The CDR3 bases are TGCGCCAGCAGCTCTGTCGCGAGCTCGGGAGGAGATACGCAGTATTTT. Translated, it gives CASSSVASSGGDTQYF.

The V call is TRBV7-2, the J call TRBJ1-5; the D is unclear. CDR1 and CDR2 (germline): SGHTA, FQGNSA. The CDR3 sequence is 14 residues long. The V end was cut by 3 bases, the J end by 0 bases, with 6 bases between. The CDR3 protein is CASSFRYSNQPQHF. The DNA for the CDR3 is TGTGCCAGCAGCTTCCGTTATAGCAATCAGCCCCAGCATTTT. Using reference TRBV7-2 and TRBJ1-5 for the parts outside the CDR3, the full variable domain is GAGVSQSPSNKVTEKGKDVELRCDPISGHTALYWYRQSLGQGLEFLIYFQGNSAPDKSGLPSDRFSAERTGGSVSTLTIQRTQQEDSAVYLCASSFRYSNQPQHFGDGTRLSIL.